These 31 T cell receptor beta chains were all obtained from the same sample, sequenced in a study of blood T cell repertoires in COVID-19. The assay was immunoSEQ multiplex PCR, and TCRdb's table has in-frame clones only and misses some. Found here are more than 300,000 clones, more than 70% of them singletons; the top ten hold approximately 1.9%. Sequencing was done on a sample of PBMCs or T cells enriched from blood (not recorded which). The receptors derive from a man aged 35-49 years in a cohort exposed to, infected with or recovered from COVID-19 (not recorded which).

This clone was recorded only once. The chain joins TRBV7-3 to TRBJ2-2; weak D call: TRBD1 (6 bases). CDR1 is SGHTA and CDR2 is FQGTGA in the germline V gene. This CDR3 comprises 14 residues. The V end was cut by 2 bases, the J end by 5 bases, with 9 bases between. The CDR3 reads CASSLHRETGELFF. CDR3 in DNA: TGTGCCAGCAGCTTACACAGGGAAACCGGGGAGCTGTTTTTT. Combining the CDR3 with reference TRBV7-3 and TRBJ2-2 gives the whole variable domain GAGVSQTPSNKVTEKGKYVELRCDPISGHTALYWYRQSLGQGPEFLIYFQGTGAADDSGLPNDRFFAVRPEGSVSTLKIQRTERGDSAVYLCASSLHRETGELFFGEGSRLTVL.

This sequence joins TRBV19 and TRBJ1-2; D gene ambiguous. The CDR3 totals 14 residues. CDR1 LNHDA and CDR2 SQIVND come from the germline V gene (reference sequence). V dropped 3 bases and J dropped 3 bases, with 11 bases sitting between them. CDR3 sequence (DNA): TGTGCCAGTAGTATTGGAGGCAACTACTATGGCTACACCTTC. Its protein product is CASSIGGNYYGYTF. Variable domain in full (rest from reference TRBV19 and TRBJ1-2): DGGITQSPKYLFRKEGQNVTLSCEQNLNHDAMYWYRQDPGQGLRLIYYSQIVNDFQKGDIAEGYSVSREKKESFPLTVTSAQKNPTAFYLCASSIGGNYYGYTFGSGTRLTVV.

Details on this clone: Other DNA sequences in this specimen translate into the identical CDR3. The CDR3 spells CASSSQGAGNTEAFF. DNA of the CDR3: TGTGCCAGCAGTTCCCAGGGGGCTGGGAACACTGAAGCTTTCTTT. The chain employs TRBV28 and TRBJ1-1; 8 positions match TRBD1. There are 15 residues in the CDR3. Germline CDR1 reads MDHEN; CDR2 reads SYDVKM. Unmatched junction bases numbered 5, after V lost 4 bases and J lost 1 base.

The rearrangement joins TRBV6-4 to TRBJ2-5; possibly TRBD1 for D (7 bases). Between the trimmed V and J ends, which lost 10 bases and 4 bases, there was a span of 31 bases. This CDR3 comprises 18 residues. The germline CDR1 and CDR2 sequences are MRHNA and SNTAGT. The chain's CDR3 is CATEKGGAPGVGRETQYF. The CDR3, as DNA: TGTGCCACCGAGAAAGGGGGCGCACCGGGAGTTGGTCGAGAGACCCAGTACTTC.

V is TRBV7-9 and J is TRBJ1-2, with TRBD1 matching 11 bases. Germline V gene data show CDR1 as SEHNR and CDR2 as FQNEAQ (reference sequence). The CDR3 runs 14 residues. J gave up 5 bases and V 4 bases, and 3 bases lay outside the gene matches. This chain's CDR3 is CASSSGTGGYGYTF. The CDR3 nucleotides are TGTGCCAGCAGCTCCGGGACAGGGGGATATGGCTACACCTTC.

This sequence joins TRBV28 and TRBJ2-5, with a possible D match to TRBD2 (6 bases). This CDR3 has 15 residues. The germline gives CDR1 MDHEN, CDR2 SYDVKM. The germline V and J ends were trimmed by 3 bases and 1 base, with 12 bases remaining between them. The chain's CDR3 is CASSLAGRTQETQYF. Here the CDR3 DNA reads TGTGCCAGCAGTTTGGCGGGACGGACCCAAGAGACCCAGTACTTC.

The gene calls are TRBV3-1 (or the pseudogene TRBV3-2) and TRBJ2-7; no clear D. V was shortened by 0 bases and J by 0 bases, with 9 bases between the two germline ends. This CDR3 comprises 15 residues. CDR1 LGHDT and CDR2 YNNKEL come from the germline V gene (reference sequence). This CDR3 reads CASSQDPAGSYEQYF. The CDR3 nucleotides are TGTGCCAGCAGCCAAGATCCAGCAGGCTCCTACGAGCAGTACTTC.

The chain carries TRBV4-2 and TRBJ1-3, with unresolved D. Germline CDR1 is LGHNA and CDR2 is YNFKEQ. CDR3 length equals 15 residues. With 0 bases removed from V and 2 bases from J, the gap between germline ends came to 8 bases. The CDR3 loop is CASSQESVTGNTIYF. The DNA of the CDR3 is TGTGCCAGCAGCCAAGAGTCAGTGACTGGAAACACCATATATTTT.

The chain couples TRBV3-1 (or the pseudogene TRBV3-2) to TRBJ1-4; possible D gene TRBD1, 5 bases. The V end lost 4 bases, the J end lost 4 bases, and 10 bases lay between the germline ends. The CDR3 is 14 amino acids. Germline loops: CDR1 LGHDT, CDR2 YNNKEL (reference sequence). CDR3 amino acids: CASSRGGINEKLFF. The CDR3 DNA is TGTGCCAGCAGCCGGGGGGGTATTAATGAAAAACTGTTTTTT.

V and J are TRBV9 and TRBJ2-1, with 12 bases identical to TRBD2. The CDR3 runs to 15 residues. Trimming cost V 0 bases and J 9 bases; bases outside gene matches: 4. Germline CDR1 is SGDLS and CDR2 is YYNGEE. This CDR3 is CASSVGLAGDPEQFF. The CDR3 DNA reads TGTGCCAGCAGCGTAGGACTAGCGGGAGACCCTGAGCAGTTCTTC.

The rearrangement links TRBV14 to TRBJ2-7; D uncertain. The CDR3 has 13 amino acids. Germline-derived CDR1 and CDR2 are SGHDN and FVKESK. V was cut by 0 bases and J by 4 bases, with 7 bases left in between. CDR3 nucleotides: TGTGCCAGCAGCCAAGATTATGTTTACGAGCAGTACTTC. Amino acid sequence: CASSQDYVYEQYF.

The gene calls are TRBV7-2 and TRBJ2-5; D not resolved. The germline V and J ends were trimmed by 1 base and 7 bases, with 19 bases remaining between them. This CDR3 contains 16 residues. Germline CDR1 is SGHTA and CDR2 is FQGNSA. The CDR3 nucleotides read TGTGCCAGCAGCTTAGTTGCGGCCCAACCATTGGGGACCCAGTACTTC. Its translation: CASSLVAAQPLGTQYF.

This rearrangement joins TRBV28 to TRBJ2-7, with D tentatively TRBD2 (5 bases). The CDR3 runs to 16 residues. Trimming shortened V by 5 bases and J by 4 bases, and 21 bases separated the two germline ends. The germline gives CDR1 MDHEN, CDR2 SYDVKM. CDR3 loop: CASSGVGVTKLYEQYF. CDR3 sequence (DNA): TGTGCCAGCAGTGGGGTGGGAGTTACTAAATTATACGAGCAGTACTTC.

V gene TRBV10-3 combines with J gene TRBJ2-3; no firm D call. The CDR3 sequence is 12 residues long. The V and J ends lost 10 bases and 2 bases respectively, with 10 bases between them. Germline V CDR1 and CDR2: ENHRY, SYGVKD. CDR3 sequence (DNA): TGTGCCACCGCGCGAACCACAGATACGCAGTATTTT. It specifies CATARTTDTQYF.

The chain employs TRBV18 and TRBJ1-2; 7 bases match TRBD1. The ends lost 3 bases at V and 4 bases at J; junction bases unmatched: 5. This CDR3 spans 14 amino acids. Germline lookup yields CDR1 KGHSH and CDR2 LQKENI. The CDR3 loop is CASSPDRTSYGYTF. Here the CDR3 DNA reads TGTGCCAGCTCACCGGACAGGACCTCCTATGGCTACACCTTC.

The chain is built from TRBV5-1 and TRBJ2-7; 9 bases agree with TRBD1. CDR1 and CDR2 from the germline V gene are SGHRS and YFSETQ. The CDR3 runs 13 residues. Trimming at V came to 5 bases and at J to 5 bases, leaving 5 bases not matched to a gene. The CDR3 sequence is CASRPGQGHEQYF. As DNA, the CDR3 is TGCGCCAGCAGACCGGGACAGGGCCACGAGCAGTACTTC.

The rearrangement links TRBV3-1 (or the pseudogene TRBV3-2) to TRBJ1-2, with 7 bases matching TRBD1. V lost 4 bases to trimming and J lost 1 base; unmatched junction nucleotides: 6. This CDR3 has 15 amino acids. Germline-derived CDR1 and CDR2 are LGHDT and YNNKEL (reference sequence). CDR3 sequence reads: CASSPTGTYNYGYTF. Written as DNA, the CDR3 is TGTGCCAGCAGCCCGACAGGGACCTATAACTATGGCTACACCTTC.

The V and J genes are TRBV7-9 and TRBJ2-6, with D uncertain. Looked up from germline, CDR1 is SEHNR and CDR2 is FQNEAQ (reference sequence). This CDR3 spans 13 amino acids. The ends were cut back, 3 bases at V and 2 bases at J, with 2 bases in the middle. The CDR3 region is CASSFTGANVLTF. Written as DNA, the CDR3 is TGTGCCAGCAGCTTCACTGGGGCCAACGTCCTGACTTTC.

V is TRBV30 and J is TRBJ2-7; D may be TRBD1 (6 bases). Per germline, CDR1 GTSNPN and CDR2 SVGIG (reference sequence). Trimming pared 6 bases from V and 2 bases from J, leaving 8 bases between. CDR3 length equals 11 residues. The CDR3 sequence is CACRDTYEQYF. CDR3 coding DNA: TGTGCCTGTCGGGACACCTACGAGCAGTACTTC.

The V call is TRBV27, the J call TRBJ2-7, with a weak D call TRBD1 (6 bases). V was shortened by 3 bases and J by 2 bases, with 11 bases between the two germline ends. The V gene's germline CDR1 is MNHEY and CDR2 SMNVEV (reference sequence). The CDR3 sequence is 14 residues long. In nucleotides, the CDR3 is TGTGCCAGCAGTTTCCGACAGGCTACCTACGAGCAGTACTTC. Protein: CASSFRQATYEQYF.

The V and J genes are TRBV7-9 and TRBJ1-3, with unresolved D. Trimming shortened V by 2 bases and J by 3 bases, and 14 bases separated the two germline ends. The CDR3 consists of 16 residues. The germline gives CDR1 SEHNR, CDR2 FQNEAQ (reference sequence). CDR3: CASSLHALTFGNTIYF. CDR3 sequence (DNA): TGTGCCAGCAGCTTACATGCCTTGACATTTGGAAACACCATATATTTT.

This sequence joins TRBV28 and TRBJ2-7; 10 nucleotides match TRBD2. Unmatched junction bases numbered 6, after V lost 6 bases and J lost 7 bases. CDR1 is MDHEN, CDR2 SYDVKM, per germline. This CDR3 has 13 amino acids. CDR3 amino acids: CASRASGSLEQYF. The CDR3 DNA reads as TGTGCCAGCAGAGCTAGCGGGAGTTTGGAGCAGTACTTC.

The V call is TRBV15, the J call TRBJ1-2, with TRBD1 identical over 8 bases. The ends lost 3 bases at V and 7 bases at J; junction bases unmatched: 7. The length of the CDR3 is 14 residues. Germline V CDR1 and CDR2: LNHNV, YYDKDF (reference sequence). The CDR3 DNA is TGTGCCACCAGCAGCCCGGACAGGGCGGGTGGCTACACCTTC. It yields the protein CATSSPDRAGGYTF.

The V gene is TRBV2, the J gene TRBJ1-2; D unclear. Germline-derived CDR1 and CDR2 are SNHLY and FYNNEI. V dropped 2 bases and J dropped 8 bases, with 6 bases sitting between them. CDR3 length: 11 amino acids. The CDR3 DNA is TGTGCCAGCAGTGAATACGGGGGCTACACCTTC. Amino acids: CASSEYGGYTF. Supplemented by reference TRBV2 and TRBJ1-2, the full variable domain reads EPEVTQTPSHQVTQMGQEVILRCVPISNHLYFYWYRQILGQKVEFLVSFYNNEISEKSEIFDDQFSVERPDGSNFTLKIRSTKLEDSAMYFCASSEYGGYTFGSGTRLTVV.

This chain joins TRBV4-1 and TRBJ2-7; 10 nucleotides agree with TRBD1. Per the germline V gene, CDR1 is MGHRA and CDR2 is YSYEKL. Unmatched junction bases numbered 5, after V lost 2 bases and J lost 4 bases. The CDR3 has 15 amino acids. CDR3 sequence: CASSQKTGGEYEQYF. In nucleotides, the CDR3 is TGCGCCAGCAGCCAAAAGACAGGGGGCGAGTACGAGCAGTACTTC.

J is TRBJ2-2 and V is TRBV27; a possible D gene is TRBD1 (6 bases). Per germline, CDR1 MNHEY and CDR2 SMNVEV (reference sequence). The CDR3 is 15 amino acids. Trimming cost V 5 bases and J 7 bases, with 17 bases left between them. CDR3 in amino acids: CASSPQDRKGGELFF. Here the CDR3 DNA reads TGTGCCAGCAGTCCCCAGGACAGAAAGGGCGGGGAGCTGTTTTTT.

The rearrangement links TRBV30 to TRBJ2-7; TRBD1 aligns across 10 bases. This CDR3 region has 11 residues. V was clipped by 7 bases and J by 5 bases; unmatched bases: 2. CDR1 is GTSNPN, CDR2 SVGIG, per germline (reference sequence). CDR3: CALTGGHEQYF. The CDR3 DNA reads TGTGCCTTGACAGGGGGCCACGAGCAGTACTTC.

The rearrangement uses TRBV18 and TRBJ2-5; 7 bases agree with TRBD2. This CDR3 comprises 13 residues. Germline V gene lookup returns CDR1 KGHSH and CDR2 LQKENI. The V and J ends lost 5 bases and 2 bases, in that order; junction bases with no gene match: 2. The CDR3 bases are TGTGCCAGCTCATCGGGACTACAAGAGACCCAGTACTTC. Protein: CASSSGLQETQYF. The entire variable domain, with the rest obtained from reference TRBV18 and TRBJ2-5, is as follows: NAGVMQNPRHLVRRRGQEARLRCSPMKGHSHVYWYRQLPEEGLKFMVYLQKENIIDESGMPKERFSAEFPKEGPSILRIQQVVRGDSAAYFCASSSGLQETQYFGPGTRLLVL.

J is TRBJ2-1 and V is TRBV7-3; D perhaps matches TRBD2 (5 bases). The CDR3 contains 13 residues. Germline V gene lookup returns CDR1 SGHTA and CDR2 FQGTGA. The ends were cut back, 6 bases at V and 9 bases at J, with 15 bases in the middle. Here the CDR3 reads CASRANREGEQFF. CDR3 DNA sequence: TGTGCCAGCAGGGCCAACCGGGAAGGTGAGCAGTTCTTC.

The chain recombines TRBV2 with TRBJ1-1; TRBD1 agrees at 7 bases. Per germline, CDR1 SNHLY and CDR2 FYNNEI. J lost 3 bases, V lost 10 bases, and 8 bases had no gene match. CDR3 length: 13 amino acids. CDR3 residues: CAKGAEVDTEAFF. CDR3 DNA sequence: TGTGCCAAGGGGGCCGAGGTGGACACTGAAGCTTTCTTT.

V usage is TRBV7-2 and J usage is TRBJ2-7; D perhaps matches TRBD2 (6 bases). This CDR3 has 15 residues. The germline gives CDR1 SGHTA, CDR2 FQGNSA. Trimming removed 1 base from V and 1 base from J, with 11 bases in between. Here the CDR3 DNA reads TGTGCCAGCAGCTTAGTAGCGGAATCATCCTACGAGCAGTACTTC. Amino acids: CASSLVAESSYEQYF. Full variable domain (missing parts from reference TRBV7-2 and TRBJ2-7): GAGVSQSPSNKVTEKGKDVELRCDPISGHTALYWYRQSLGQGLEFLIYFQGNSAPDKSGLPSDRFSAERTGGSVSTLTIQRTQQEDSAVYLCASSLVAESSYEQYFGPGTRLTVT.